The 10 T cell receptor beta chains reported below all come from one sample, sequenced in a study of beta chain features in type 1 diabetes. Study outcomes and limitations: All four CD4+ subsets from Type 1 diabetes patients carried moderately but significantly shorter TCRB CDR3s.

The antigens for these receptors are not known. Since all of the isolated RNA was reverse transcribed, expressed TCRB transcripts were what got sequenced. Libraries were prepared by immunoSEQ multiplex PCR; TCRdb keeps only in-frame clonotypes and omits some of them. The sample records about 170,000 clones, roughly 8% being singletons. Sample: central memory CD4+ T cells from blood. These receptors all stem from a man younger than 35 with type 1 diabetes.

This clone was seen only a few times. The CDR3 DNA reads TGTGCCAGCAGTCCCCGGACAGCCCAAGAGACCCAGTACTTC. Protein product: CASSPRTAQETQYF. This chain connects TRBV6-5 to TRBJ2-5; TRBD1 might be the D (6 bases). The V gene lost 5 bases and the J gene lost 1 base, with 11 bases spanning the gap. Germline-derived CDR1 and CDR2 are MNHEY and SVGAGI. There are 14 residues in the CDR3.

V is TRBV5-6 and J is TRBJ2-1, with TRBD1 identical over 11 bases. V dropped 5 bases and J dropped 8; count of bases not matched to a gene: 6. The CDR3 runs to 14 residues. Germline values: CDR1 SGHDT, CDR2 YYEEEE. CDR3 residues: CASRAGTGGDEQFF. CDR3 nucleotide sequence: TGTGCCAGCAGGGCCGGGACAGGGGGGGATGAGCAGTTCTTC.

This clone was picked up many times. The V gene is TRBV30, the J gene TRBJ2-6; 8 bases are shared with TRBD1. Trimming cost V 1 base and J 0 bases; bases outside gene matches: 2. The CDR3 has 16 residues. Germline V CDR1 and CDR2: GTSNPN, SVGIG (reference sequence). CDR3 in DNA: TGTGCCTGGAGTGGGACAGGGCGCTCTGGGGCCAACGTCCTGACTTTC. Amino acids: CAWSGTGRSGANVLTF.

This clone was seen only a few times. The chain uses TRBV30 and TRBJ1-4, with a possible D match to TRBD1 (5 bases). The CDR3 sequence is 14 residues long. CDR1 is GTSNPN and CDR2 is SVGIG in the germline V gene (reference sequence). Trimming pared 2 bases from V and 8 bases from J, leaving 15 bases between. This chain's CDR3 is CAWSQQSGVEKLFF. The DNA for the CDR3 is TGTGCCTGGAGTCAACAGTCGGGGGTCGAAAAACTGTTTTTT.

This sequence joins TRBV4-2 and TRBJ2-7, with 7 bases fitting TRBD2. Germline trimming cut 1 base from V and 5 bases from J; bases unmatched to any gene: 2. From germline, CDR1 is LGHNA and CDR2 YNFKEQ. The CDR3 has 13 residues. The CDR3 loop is CASSQGLANEQYF. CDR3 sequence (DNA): TGTGCCAGCAGCCAAGGACTAGCCAACGAGCAGTACTTC.

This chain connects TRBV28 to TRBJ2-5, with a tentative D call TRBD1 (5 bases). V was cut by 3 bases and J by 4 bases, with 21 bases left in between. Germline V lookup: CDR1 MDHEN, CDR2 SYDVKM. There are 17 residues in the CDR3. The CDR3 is CASSLGPGQGTGETQYF. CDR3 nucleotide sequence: TGTGCCAGCAGTTTGGGCCCCGGGCAGGGTACAGGAGAGACCCAGTACTTC. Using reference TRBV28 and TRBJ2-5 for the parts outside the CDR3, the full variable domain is DVKVTQSSRYLVKRTGEKVFLECVQDMDHENMFWYRQDPGLGLRLIYFSYDVKMKEKGDIPEGYSVSREKKERFSLILESASTNQTSMYLCASSLGPGQGTGETQYFGPGTRLLVL.

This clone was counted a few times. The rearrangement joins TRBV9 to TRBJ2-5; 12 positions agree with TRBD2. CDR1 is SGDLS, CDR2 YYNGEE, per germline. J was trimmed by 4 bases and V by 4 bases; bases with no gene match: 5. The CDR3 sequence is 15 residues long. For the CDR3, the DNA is TGTGCCAGCAGCTCTACTAGCGGGGGGCCAGAGACCCAGTACTTC. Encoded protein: CASSSTSGGPETQYF.

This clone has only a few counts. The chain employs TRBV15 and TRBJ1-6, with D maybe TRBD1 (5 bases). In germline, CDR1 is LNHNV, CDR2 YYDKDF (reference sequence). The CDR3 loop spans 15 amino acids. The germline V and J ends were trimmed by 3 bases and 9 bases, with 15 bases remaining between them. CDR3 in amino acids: CATSSRDGGISPLHF. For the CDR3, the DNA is TGTGCCACCAGCAGCCGGGACGGGGGAATTTCACCCCTCCACTTT.

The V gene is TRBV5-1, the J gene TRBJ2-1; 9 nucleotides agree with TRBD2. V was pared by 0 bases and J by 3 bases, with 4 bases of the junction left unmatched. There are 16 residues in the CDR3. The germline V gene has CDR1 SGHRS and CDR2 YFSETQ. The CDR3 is CASSLGSGGFYNEQFF. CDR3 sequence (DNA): TGCGCCAGCAGCTTGGGGAGCGGGGGGTTCTACAATGAGCAGTTCTTC.

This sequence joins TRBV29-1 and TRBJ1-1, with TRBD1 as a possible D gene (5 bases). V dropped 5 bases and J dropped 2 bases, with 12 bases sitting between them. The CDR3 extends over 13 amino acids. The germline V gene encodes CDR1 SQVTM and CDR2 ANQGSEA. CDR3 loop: CSVRTQGNTEAFF. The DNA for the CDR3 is TGCAGCGTTAGAACCCAGGGAAACACTGAAGCTTTCTTT.